One sample yielded the 23 T cell receptor beta chains listed below, sequenced in a study of blood T cells in healthy people across ages. Using a J-beta primer mix together with a sample-barcoded 5' primer, a second PCR was run for roughly 6 to 12 cycles. TCRdb called the 5' RACE reads again in MiXCR, with one record for every CDR3 protein. Among 1.2 million to 1.5 million distinct CDR3 sequences listed, roughly 60% were seen once. Sequencing input: blood. The source is a man between 18 and 29 years old in good health.

This chain connects TRBV28 to TRBJ2-3, with TRBD2 as a possible D gene (7 bases). This CDR3 region has 13 residues. With 6 bases removed from V and 6 bases from J, the gap between germline ends came to 13 bases. The germline V gene has CDR1 MDHEN and CDR2 SYDVKM. DNA of the CDR3: TGTGCCAGCAGGGGGGGGGCTTACGATACGCAGTATTTT. Its protein is CASRGGAYDTQYF.

The chain carries TRBV6-5 and TRBJ2-7; 7 bases are a match to TRBD1. Germline CDR1 MNHEY, CDR2 SVGAGI. V shed 7 bases and J 5 bases; nucleotides not matched to a gene: 11. CDR3 length equals 14 residues. In nucleotides, the CDR3 is TGTGCCAGCACCCCACCGGGACAGCACCACGAGCAGTACTTC. Protein product: CASTPPGQHHEQYF.

The chain uses TRBV3-1 and TRBJ2-1; D gene ambiguous. The CDR3 is made up of 11 amino acids. The germline CDR1 and CDR2 sequences are LGHDT and YNNKEL (reference sequence). Trimming shortened V by 6 bases and J by 9 bases, and 9 bases separated the two germline ends. The CDR3 region is CASRLNSEQFF. CDR3 nucleotides: TGTGCCAGCAGGTTGAACAGTGAGCAGTTCTTC.

The chain is built from TRBV9 and TRBJ1-2; 7 positions match TRBD1. The CDR3 has 15 amino acids. The ends lost 3 bases at V and 4 bases at J; junction bases unmatched: 9. Germline CDR1 reads SGDLS; CDR2 reads YYNGEE. The chain's CDR3 is CASSASGQTTYGYTF. DNA of the CDR3: TGTGCCAGCAGCGCCTCGGGACAGACGACCTATGGCTACACCTTC. Based on the CDR3 plus reference TRBV9 and TRBJ1-2, the full variable domain is DSGVTQTPKHLITATGQRVTLRCSPRSGDLSVYWYQQSLDQGLQFLIQYYNGEERAKGNILERFSAQQFPDLHSELNLSSLELGDSALYFCASSASGQTTYGYTFGSGTRLTVV.

The chain has TRBV12-3 or TRBV12-4 and TRBJ2-1; 8 bases line up with TRBD2. The CDR3 spans 15 residues. After removal of 3 bases from V and 7 bases from J, the junction contained 8 bases not matched to a gene. The CDR3 DNA is TGTGCCAGCAGTTTCTTAGCGGGGAGAGGTAATGAGCAGTTCTTC. As protein: CASSFLAGRGNEQFF.

The chain recombines TRBV6-1 with TRBJ2-2, with D tentatively TRBD1 or TRBD2 (6 bases each). Germline V gives CDR1 MNHNS, CDR2 SASEGT. The CDR3 runs 16 residues. Trimming left V 11 bases short and J 4 bases short, with 23 bases between. The CDR3, as DNA: TGTGCCCTCCAGGGGCTACCGGGGGCCGGCACCGGGGAGCTGTTTTTT. This translates into CALQGLPGAGTGELFF.

The chain recombines TRBV12-3 or TRBV12-4 with TRBJ2-2; D not resolved. The length of the CDR3 is 14 residues. The germline V and J ends were trimmed by 6 bases and 3 bases, with 11 bases remaining between them. In nucleotides, the CDR3 is TGTGCCAGCAGCACCGGACCACACACCGGGGAGCTGTTTTTT. It translates to CASSTGPHTGELFF.

The genes are TRBV2 and TRBJ2-3; 9 bases align to TRBD1. V shed 8 bases and J 3 bases; nucleotides not matched to a gene: 0. Germline CDR1 SNHLY, CDR2 FYNNEI. This CDR3 contains 12 residues. In nucleotides, the CDR3 is TGTGCCAGCGACAGGGGGACAGATACGCAGTATTTT. Protein product: CASDRGTDTQYF. Based on the CDR3 plus reference TRBV2 and TRBJ2-3, the full variable domain is EPEVTQTPSHQVTQMGQEVILRCVPISNHLYFYWYRQILGQKVEFLVSFYNNEISEKSEIFDDQFSVERPDGSNFTLKIRSTKLEDSAMYFCASDRGTDTQYFGPGTRLTVL.

This clonotype was detected only once. The chain carries TRBV7-9 and TRBJ2-7; D possibly matches TRBD1 or TRBD2 (5 bases each). Trimming took 5 bases from V and 8 from J, leaving 22 bases between them. The CDR3 is made up of 15 amino acids. Germline V gene lookup returns CDR1 SEHNR and CDR2 FQNEAQ (reference sequence). The CDR3 sequence is CASSPSPTPGTQQYF. The CDR3, as DNA: TGTGCCAGCAGCCCATCCCCCACTCCCGGGACCCAGCAGTACTTC.

The V and J genes are TRBV14 and TRBJ2-4, with 8 bases that match TRBD2. V was clipped by 4 bases and J by 7 bases; unmatched bases: 6. CDR3 length: 14 amino acids. Germline CDR1 and CDR2: SGHDN and FVKESK. CDR3 residues: CASSPLAGSNIQYF. CDR3 nucleotide sequence: TGTGCCAGCAGCCCTTTAGCGGGATCGAACATTCAGTACTTC.

The gene calls are TRBV12-3 or TRBV12-4 and TRBJ2-6, with a possible D match to TRBD1 (6 bases). This CDR3 is 14 amino acids long. Trimming cost V 7 bases and J 8 bases, with 15 bases left between them. DNA of the CDR3: TGTGCCAGCACTTTCCAGGACAGATCCAACGTCCTGACTTTC. It codes for CASTFQDRSNVLTF.

V and J are TRBV6-1 and TRBJ2-1; perhaps TRBD2 as D (6 bases). The CDR3 is made up of 16 amino acids. Trimming took off 5 bases at V and 8 bases at J, with 22 bases between the two ends. CDR1 MNHNS and CDR2 SASEGT come from the germline V gene. The CDR3 spells CASSPGLTVIRHEQFF. The DNA for the CDR3 is TGTGCCAGCAGTCCTGGACTAACAGTGATACGGCATGAGCAGTTCTTC.

This clonotype was seen just once. Germline is not matched at one junction end, which may reflect a read error. The chain links TRBV12-3 or TRBV12-4 to TRBJ2-3, with 9 bases fitting TRBD2. This CDR3 spans 16 amino acids. CDR3 nucleotides: TGTGCCAGCAGTCCCCTCCTAGCGGGAAGCACAGATATGCAGTATTTT. It yields the protein CASSPLLAGSTDMQYF.

V is TRBV3-1 and J is TRBJ2-7; 7 bases match TRBD1. The DNA end is more similar to TRBJ2-4, so the J call may be wrong. The germline V gene has CDR1 LGHDT and CDR2 YNNKEL (reference sequence). The CDR3 is 14 amino acids. CDR3 bases: TGTGCCAGCAGCCAAGGGACAGGCAAAAACATTCAGTACTTC. Residues: CASSQGTGKNIQYF.

A single count supports this clonotype. The junction departs from the called germline gene at one end, perhaps through a read error. This sequence joins TRBV5-6 and TRBJ2-5, with TRBD1 matching over 7 bases. Per germline, CDR1 SGHDT and CDR2 YYEEEE. The CDR3 is made up of 14 amino acids. DNA for the CDR3: TGTGTCAGCAGCCACGGACAGGCTCAAGAGACCCAGTACTTC. Its translation is CVSSHGQAQETQYF. Full variable domain (remainder filled in from reference TRBV5-6 and TRBJ2-5): DAGVTQSPTHLIKTRGQQVTLRCSPKSGHDTVSWYQQALGQGPQFIFQYYEEEERQRGNFPDRFSGHQFPNYSSELNVNALLLGDSALYLCVSSHGQAQETQYFGPGTRLLVL.

The rearrangement links TRBV4-1 to TRBJ1-3; D is undetermined. V was clipped by 1 base and J by 0 bases, with 7 bases between them. Germline-derived CDR1 and CDR2 are MGHRA and YSYEKL. The CDR3 is 15 amino acids. Here the CDR3 DNA reads TGCGCCAGCAGCCAAGGCACCTTCTCTGGAAACACCATATATTTT. Its translation is CASSQGTFSGNTIYF.

The chain links TRBV2 to TRBJ2-7; TRBD2 is a possible D gene (7 bases). Germline V gives CDR1 SNHLY, CDR2 FYNNEI. The CDR3 length is 14 residues. The V end was cut by 8 bases, the J end by 5 bases, with 19 bases between. The CDR3 coding sequence is TGTGCCAGCTCTAAGGGGGGGCAGATCCACGAGCAGTACTTC. It codes for CASSKGGQIHEQYF.

V usage is TRBV9 and J usage is TRBJ2-1; D unresolved. This CDR3 spans 13 amino acids. Germline CDR1 is SGDLS and CDR2 is YYNGEE. V lost 0 bases, J lost 2 bases, and 3 bases lay in between. The CDR3 loop reads CASSVVAYNEQFF. The CDR3 coding sequence is TGTGCCAGCAGCGTAGTAGCCTACAATGAGCAGTTCTTC.

In regard to this clonotype: A read error may produce the germline difference seen at one junction end. The chain recombines TRBV6-6 with TRBJ1-1, with D possibly being TRBD1 (5 bases). The CDR3 extends over 14 amino acids. Germline assignment: CDR1 MNHNY and CDR2 SVGAGI (reference sequence). This CDR3 is CASTTRGGNTVAFF. The DNA of the CDR3 is TGTGCCAGCACCACGCGTGGGGGGAACACTGTAGCTTTCTTT.

The table lists this clonotype with a few counts. CDR3 DNA: TGCGCCAGCAGCCCACAGCCTCTAGCGAGCCCAGATACGCAGTATTTT. Protein sequence: CASSPQPLASPDTQYF. V usage is TRBV5-1 and J usage is TRBJ2-3, with a tentative D call TRBD2 (6 bases). Germline V gene sequence: CDR1 SGHRS, CDR2 YFSETQ. This CDR3 region has 16 residues. The V gene lost 4 bases and the J gene lost 4 bases, with 19 bases spanning the gap.

This clonotype occurred a few times. This chain uses TRBV4-2 with TRBJ1-2, with no clear D. Germline V gene lookup returns CDR1 LGHNA and CDR2 YNFKEQ. The CDR3 extends over 13 amino acids. V dropped 1 base and J dropped 11 bases, with 14 bases sitting between them. The CDR3 reads CASSQGLSPKYTF. For the CDR3, the DNA is TGTGCCAGCAGCCAAGGCCTCTCCCCTAAGTACACCTTC.

The rearrangement joins TRBV4-3 to TRBJ2-3; D gene unclear. CDR1 is LGHNA, CDR2 YSLEER, per germline. Trimming removed 1 base at V and 2 bases at J, with 10 bases between. The length of the CDR3 is 15 residues. CDR3 in amino acids: CASSQVGFPTDTQYF. The CDR3 DNA sequence: TGCGCCAGCAGCCAAGTGGGTTTTCCCACAGATACGCAGTATTTT.

This rearrangement joins TRBV5-1 to TRBJ1-1, with a weak D call TRBD1 (5 bases). The V gene lost 0 bases and the J gene lost 5 bases, with 14 bases spanning the gap. CDR1 and CDR2 from the germline V gene are SGHRS and YFSETQ. CDR3 size: 15 residues. The CDR3 here is CASSLVQGEGTEAFF. The CDR3 DNA follows: TGCGCCAGCAGCTTGGTCCAGGGTGAAGGAACTGAAGCTTTCTTT. Supplemented by reference TRBV5-1 and TRBJ1-1, the full variable domain reads KAGVTQTPRYLIKTRGQQVTLSCSPISGHRSVSWYQQTPGQGLQFLFEYFSETQRNKGNFPGRFSGRQFSNSRSEMNVSTLELGDSALYLCASSLVQGEGTEAFFGQGTRLTVV.